One and the same sample provided the 24 T cell receptor beta chains below, sequenced in a study of blood T cell repertoires in COVID-19. Sequencing used immunoSEQ multiplex PCR; TCRdb keeps in-frame clones, though not all of them. The sample includes around 180,000 clones, about 88% of them seen just once. The sequenced sample was peripheral blood. These receptors originate from a man in his fifties or sixties with acute or convalescent COVID-19.

This clone has only one observation. The J gene is TRBJ2-7, the V gene TRBV6-6; 8 nucleotides align to TRBD2. The V gene's germline CDR1 is MNHNY and CDR2 SVGAGI (reference sequence). V dropped 6 bases and J dropped 6; count of bases not matched to a gene: 7. The CDR3 totals 13 residues. CDR3: CASSRFRGGEQYV. The CDR3 DNA reads as TGTGCCAGCAGCCGATTTCGGGGGGGCGAGCAGTACGTC.

The V call is TRBV5-4, the J call TRBJ1-2; possible D gene TRBD1, 6 bases. CDR3 size: 14 residues. Germline V gene sequence: CDR1 SGHNT, CDR2 YYREEE (reference sequence). V lost 1 base to trimming and J lost 5 bases, with 12 bases between them. In DNA, the CDR3 is TGTGCCAGCAGCTTGTTGGGGGCCGGGTATGGCTACACCTTC. This gives the protein CASSLLGAGYGYTF.

This clone was found once. The chain recombines TRBV3-1 (or the pseudogene TRBV3-2) with TRBJ1-1, with a weak D call TRBD1 (6 bases). The V gene lost 3 bases and the J gene lost 5 bases, with 22 bases spanning the gap. Germline assignment: CDR1 LGHDT and CDR2 YNNKEL (reference sequence). This CDR3 is 17 amino acids long. The CDR3 sequence is CASSHNLRGIMGTEAFF. The CDR3 DNA follows: TGTGCCAGCAGCCACAACCTGAGGGGGATTATGGGAACTGAAGCTTTCTTT.

This sequence joins TRBV6-5 and TRBJ1-2, with TRBD1 as a possible D gene (6 bases). Trimming stripped 8 bases from V and 4 bases from J, with 14 bases between. This CDR3 region has 13 residues. Germline lookup yields CDR1 MNHEY and CDR2 SVGAGI. For the CDR3, the DNA is TGTGCCAGCCAGAGATTGGGGGCCTATGGCTACACCTTC. It is translated as CASQRLGAYGYTF.

This clone was counted between two and nine times. The rearrangement uses TRBV13 and TRBJ2-1, with no clear D. V was cut by 0 bases and J by 1 base, with 7 bases left in between. The CDR3 has 15 residues. CDR1 and CDR2 from the germline V gene are PRHDT and FYEKMQ (reference sequence). The CDR3 loop is CASSLGQQSYNEQFF. In nucleotides, the CDR3 is TGTGCCAGCAGCTTAGGACAGCAATCCTACAATGAGCAGTTCTTC.

This clone was counted a single time. The chain has TRBV4-1 and TRBJ1-1; TRBD1 aligns across 10 bases. The CDR3 has 17 residues. Germline V CDR1 and CDR2: MGHRA, YSYEKL. V shed 4 bases and J 3 bases; nucleotides not matched to a gene: 11. In DNA form, the CDR3 reads TGCGCCAGCAGCCGAGACAGGGGGCAGCGGCTGGACACTGAAGCTTTCTTT. This encodes CASSRDRGQRLDTEAFF.

The chain links TRBV29-1 to TRBJ1-1; tentative D call: TRBD1 (5 bases). There are 13 residues in the CDR3. Germline V gene data show CDR1 as SQVTM and CDR2 as ANQGSEA. With 3 bases removed from V and 5 bases from J, the gap between germline ends came to 13 bases. The CDR3 DNA is TGCAGCGTTGACGAATCAGCAGGGACTGAAGCTTTCTTT. Translation: CSVDESAGTEAFF.

V is TRBV7-7 and J is TRBJ2-1; no reliable D call. The V gene lost 3 bases and the J gene lost 1 base, with 4 bases spanning the gap. CDR1 is SSHAT and CDR2 is FNYEAQ in the germline V gene (reference sequence). This CDR3 contains 13 residues. The CDR3 loop is CASSFRSYNEQFF. The CDR3 bases are TGTGCCAGCAGCTTTAGATCCTACAATGAGCAGTTCTTC.

This chain uses TRBV18 with TRBJ2-7; 7 positions match TRBD1. This CDR3 region has 13 residues. In germline, CDR1 is KGHSH, CDR2 LQKENI. V lost 3 bases and J lost 4; bases outside the gene matches: 3. CDR3 in amino acids: CASSPRDSYEQYV. CDR3 in DNA: TGTGCCAGCTCACCTAGGGACAGTTACGAGCAGTACGTC.

CDR3 sequence: CASSPGQGATGELFF. The CDR3, as DNA: TGTGCCAGCAGCCCGGGACAGGGGGCCACCGGGGAGCTGTTTTTT. This chain connects TRBV7-8 to TRBJ2-2, with TRBD1 identical over 12 bases. Germline-derived CDR1 and CDR2 are SGHVS and FQNEAQ. The CDR3 extends over 15 amino acids. Trimming cost V 5 bases and J 4 bases; bases outside gene matches: 2.

The genes are TRBV27 and TRBJ2-7; D is uncertain. Trimming pared 0 bases from V and 3 bases from J, leaving 9 bases between. The CDR3 length is 14 residues. In germline, CDR1 is MNHEY, CDR2 SMNVEV (reference sequence). CDR3 nucleotides: TGTGCCAGCAGTTTATCTGCAGGTGACTACGAGCAGTACGTC. This sequence encodes CASSLSAGDYEQYV.

The chain couples TRBV27 to TRBJ2-1, with 7 positions matching TRBD1. V lost 6 bases to trimming and J lost 7 bases; unmatched junction nucleotides: 12. Per germline, CDR1 MNHEY and CDR2 SMNVEV (reference sequence). The CDR3 runs to 15 residues. CDR3 region: CASRDIDRAANEQFF. DNA for the CDR3: TGTGCCAGCAGAGACATAGACAGGGCGGCAAATGAGCAGTTCTTC.

This clone appeared once. V usage is TRBV7-9 and J usage is TRBJ2-1, with 9 bases fitting TRBD1. This CDR3 comprises 15 residues. The germline V gene encodes CDR1 SEHNR and CDR2 FQNEAQ (reference sequence). Trimming took 4 bases from V and 9 from J; bases not matched to a gene: 10. The CDR3 sequence: CASSSPGQGLFEQFF. CDR3 nucleotide sequence: TGTGCCAGCAGCTCCCCGGGACAGGGATTGTTTGAGCAGTTCTTC.

V usage is TRBV5-6 and J usage is TRBJ2-6, with D possibly being TRBD1 (7 bases). The V gene lost 4 bases and the J gene lost 0 bases, with 17 bases spanning the gap. Looked up from germline, CDR1 is SGHDT and CDR2 is YYEEEE. The CDR3 runs to 18 residues. Here the CDR3 reads CASSTQGGLLSGANVLTF. In DNA, the CDR3 is TGTGCCAGCAGCACCCAGGGGGGCCTACTCTCTGGGGCCAACGTCCTGACTTTC.

The chain combines TRBV19 with TRBJ1-1; TRBD1 is a possible D gene (5 bases). The germline gives CDR1 LNHDA, CDR2 SQIVND (reference sequence). V lost 7 bases and J 0 bases, leaving 9 bases between the germline ends. CDR3 length equals 13 residues. The CDR3 reads CASNDRLNTEAFF. In DNA form, the CDR3 reads TGTGCCAGTAACGACAGACTGAACACTGAAGCTTTCTTT. Using reference TRBV19 and TRBJ1-1 for the parts outside the CDR3, the full variable domain is DGGITQSPKYLFRKEGQNVTLSCEQNLNHDAMYWYRQDPGQGLRLIYYSQIVNDFQKGDIAEGYSVSREKKESFPLTVTSAQKNPTAFYLCASNDRLNTEAFFGQGTRLTVV.

The V gene is TRBV18, the J gene TRBJ2-1; 12 bases align to TRBD1. Germline CDR1 is KGHSH and CDR2 is LQKENI. With 3 bases clipped from V and 7 bases from J, the junction kept 4 bases outside the gene matches. CDR3 length: 15 residues. Here the CDR3 DNA reads TGTGCCAGCTCACCGGGGACAGGGGGCCGGAATGAGCAGTTCTTC. It codes for CASSPGTGGRNEQFF.

This clone is a singleton in its sample. The DNA for the CDR3 is TGTGCCAGCTGGCAGGGAACCTATGGCTACACCTTC. This gives the protein CASWQGTYGYTF. The chain combines TRBV27 with TRBJ1-2; D may be TRBD1 (5 bases). V shed 8 bases and J shed 4 bases, with 11 bases lying between them. Germline V gene sequence: CDR1 MNHEY, CDR2 SMNVEV (reference sequence). The CDR3 consists of 12 residues.

This clone was seen a few times. The chain employs TRBV27 and TRBJ2-2; perhaps TRBD2 as D (6 bases). Germline CDR1 reads MNHEY; CDR2 reads SMNVEV (reference sequence). This CDR3 comprises 11 residues. The germline V and J ends were trimmed by 6 bases and 7 bases, with 6 bases remaining between them. CDR3 in amino acids: CASRGGGELFF. The CDR3, as DNA: TGTGCCAGCAGGGGGGGCGGGGAGCTGTTTTTT.

This chain joins TRBV21-1 and TRBJ1-2; TRBD1, as called in the table, went unchecked against the DNA. TRBV21-1 is deemed a pseudogene. This CDR3 region has 13 residues. This chain's CDR3 is CASSKASGEGYTF. CDR3 nucleotides: TGTGCCAGCAGCAAAGCCTCAGGGGAGGGCTACACCTTC.

The chain is built from TRBV11-2 and TRBJ2-3; possible D gene TRBD2, 5 bases. The length of the CDR3 is 13 residues. V was cut by 3 bases and J by 5 bases, with 9 bases left in between. Germline CDR1 SGHAT, CDR2 FQNNGV. The CDR3 is CASSLQEEDTQYF. Written as DNA, the CDR3 is TGTGCCAGCAGCTTGCAGGAGGAAGATACGCAGTATTTT.

The chain uses TRBV19 and TRBJ2-3; tentatively, D is TRBD1 (5 bases). V was trimmed by 4 bases and J by 2 bases, leaving 10 bases between them. There are 14 residues in the CDR3. Germline V CDR1 and CDR2: LNHDA, SQIVND (reference sequence). CDR3 bases: TGTGCCAGTAGTACCGGACACCTCACAGATACGCAGTATTTT. Amino acids: CASSTGHLTDTQYF.

The chain is built from TRBV5-8 and TRBJ1-1; 11 bases fit TRBD1. The V gene's germline CDR1 is SGHTS and CDR2 YDEGEE. The CDR3 runs to 15 residues. V was clipped by 1 base and J by 6 bases; unmatched bases: 5. The CDR3 spells CASSLRTGGVSEAFF. In DNA form, the CDR3 reads TGTGCCAGCAGCTTGCGGACAGGGGGCGTCTCTGAAGCTTTCTTT. The full variable domain, rest sourced from reference TRBV5-8 and TRBJ1-1, is EAGVTQSPTHLIKTRGQQATLRCSPISGHTSVYWYQQALGLGLQFLLWYDEGEERNRGNFPPRFSGRQFPNYSSELNVNALELEDSALYLCASSLRTGGVSEAFFGQGTRLTVV.

To note about this clone: This CDR3 is also generated by other DNA sequences in the sample. The J gene is TRBJ1-5, the V gene TRBV19, with TRBD1 identical over 8 bases. This CDR3 has 15 amino acids. Germline V gives CDR1 LNHDA, CDR2 SQIVND (reference sequence). V lost 3 bases and J lost 6; bases outside the gene matches: 7. CDR3 sequence (DNA): TGTGCCAGTAGTATTGGGCAGGGGGCGACTCAGCCCCAGCATTTT. Amino acids: CASSIGQGATQPQHF.

This clone was counted a few times. The chain combines TRBV7-9 with TRBJ1-1; D call uncertain. Germline CDR1 is SEHNR and CDR2 is FQNEAQ (reference sequence). The CDR3 has 13 residues. The V and J ends lost 4 bases and 4 bases respectively, with 10 bases between them. CDR3 sequence (DNA): TGTGCCAGCAGCTCCTCCGGTGGCACTGAAGCTTTCTTT. This codes for CASSSSGGTEAFF.